These 10 T cell receptor beta chains originate from one sample sequenced in a study of OX40 agonist ivuxolimab in advanced cancers. The protocol was immunoSEQ multiplex PCR, while the TCRdb copy is restricted to in-frame clones and leaves out a portion. In the table there are some 73,000 clones, 90% of which are singletons. This material consisted of CD4+ or CD8+ T cells sorted from blood, taken in a trial of the OX40 agonist ivuxolimab. The receptors here all came from an adult with an advanced solid tumor such as melanoma, head and neck, liver or kidney cancer.

This chain uses TRBV9 with TRBJ2-7; D perhaps matches TRBD1 (5 bases). The CDR3 covers 14 residues. CDR1 and CDR2 from the germline V gene are SGDLS and YYNGEE. Trimming removed 4 bases at V and 3 bases at J, with 14 bases between. Here the CDR3 reads CASSPSARDYEQYF. In DNA, the CDR3 is TGTGCCAGCAGCCCATCCGCCAGGGACTACGAGCAGTACTTC.

A few counts support this clone. The chain employs TRBV2 and TRBJ1-1; D might be TRBD1 (5 bases). Germline V CDR1 and CDR2: SNHLY, FYNNEI. The CDR3 spans 14 residues. V was cut by 7 bases and J by 1 base, with 13 bases left in between. CDR3: CASTNDGGNTEAFF. CDR3 DNA sequence: TGTGCCAGCACCAACGATGGGGGGAACACTGAAGCTTTCTTT.

This clone was seen once. The V and J genes are TRBV5-4 and TRBJ1-2; D might be TRBD1 (5 bases). V dropped 2 bases and J dropped 0 bases, with 17 bases sitting between them. This CDR3 has 17 residues. The germline gives CDR1 SGHNT, CDR2 YYREEE (reference sequence). Here the CDR3 DNA reads TGTGCCAGCAGCTTCCCCGGGAGGACACAAACTAACTATGGCTACACCTTC. Translating gives CASSFPGRTQTNYGYTF.

This chain uses TRBV14 with TRBJ1-2, with 7 positions matching TRBD1. Germline V gives CDR1 SGHDN, CDR2 FVKESK. The CDR3 covers 12 residues. The V segment lost 1 base and the J segment 13 bases; nucleotides outside the gene matches: 6. The CDR3 nucleotides are TGTGCCAGCAGCCAAGGCGACAGGGCATCCACCTTC. It translates to CASSQGDRASTF.

This clone has just a few counts. The chain recombines TRBV19 with TRBJ1-1; a possible D gene is TRBD1 (6 bases). This CDR3 is 13 amino acids long. V was trimmed by 2 bases and J by 10 bases, leaving 14 bases between them. CDR1 is LNHDA and CDR2 is SQIVND in the germline V gene (reference sequence). CDR3: CASSIIGGWGAFF. In nucleotides, the CDR3 is TGTGCCAGTAGTATAATAGGGGGTTGGGGAGCTTTCTTT.

This chain links TRBV4-2 with TRBJ2-3; D call uncertain. Per the germline V gene, CDR1 is LGHNA and CDR2 is YNFKEQ. The CDR3 extends over 12 amino acids. The V end was cut by 5 bases, the J end by 2 bases, with 5 bases between. CDR3 loop: CASSGPTDTQYF. The CDR3 nucleotides are TGTGCCAGCAGCGGACCCACAGATACGCAGTATTTT.

The CDR3 reads CASSPASGGTETQYF. The CDR3 nucleotides read TGTGCCAGCTCACCGGCTAGCGGGGGGACGGAGACCCAGTACTTC. The V and J genes are TRBV18 and TRBJ2-5; 11 positions agree with TRBD2. Trimming removed 3 bases from V and 5 bases from J; junction bases left unmatched: 5. The CDR3 is made up of 15 amino acids. Germline V gives CDR1 KGHSH, CDR2 LQKENI.

The chain is built from TRBV19 and TRBJ2-1; 7 bases map to TRBD2. V gave up 3 bases and J gave up 5 bases; unmatched junction bases: 13. Germline V gene sequence: CDR1 LNHDA, CDR2 SQIVND (reference sequence). This CDR3 is built from 17 residues. CDR3 protein: CASSMSALARVHNEQFF. The CDR3 nucleotides read TGTGCCAGTAGTATGTCCGCACTAGCGCGGGTACACAATGAGCAGTTCTTC.

This clone has just one count. This sequence joins TRBV4-1 and TRBJ2-7; D possibly corresponds to TRBD1 (6 bases). The CDR3 length is 16 residues. CDR1 is MGHRA and CDR2 is YSYEKL in the germline V gene. Trimming took off 8 bases at V and 5 bases at J, with 25 bases between the two ends. CDR3: CASSSPRGSIQHEQYF. The DNA for the CDR3 is TGCGCCAGCTCGAGTCCCAGGGGTAGCATACAACACGAGCAGTACTTC.

V and J are TRBV11-3 and TRBJ1-2; the D is unclear. This CDR3 region has 14 residues. Germline V gives CDR1 SGHNT, CDR2 YENEEA. V was clipped by 5 bases and J by 4 bases, with 14 bases between them. CDR3 loop: CASSPGPFLYGYTF. In DNA form, the CDR3 reads TGTGCCAGCAGCCCGGGCCCTTTTCTCTATGGCTACACCTTC.